This T cell receptor (beta chain) was captured by sequencing in a study of blood T cell repertoires in COVID-19 (dated by TCRdb to 2020 to 2022). Study-level background: Collaborator samples came from the United States, Italy and Spain and covered acute and convalescent phases of COVID-19. The material from the prospective study consisted of cDNA or gDNA derived from T cells, B-cell-depleted T cells, or PBMCs. Deeply sampled blood TCRbeta repertoires from subjects exposed to, actively infected with, or recovered from COVID-19 were included in the dataset. The repertoires were released in a freely available public database intended as a resource for research on the immune response to SARS-CoV-2. Samples were obtained from the ongoing ImmuneRACE study (first 160 participants) and from some 1,200 subjects provided by 6 global collaborators. The sample metadata nearly always contained a de-identified subject ID, COVID-19 status, age in years and sex. Where HLA class I and class II types were available, the types were taken from metadata supplied by the sample provider, not from assay-based typing.

The research as a whole found: Clinical and demographic metadata were provided uncurated, with the amount varying by source and participant.

One collaborating source in Seattle enrolled patients while the patients were actively infected and followed the patients over time throughout the course of disease. Collaborating institutions collected whole blood in K2EDTA tubes following their own protocols. For TCRbeta analysis, collaborators shipped samples in one of three forms: frozen whole blood, isolated PBMCs, or DNA extracted from either of those sample types. TCRbeta CDR3 regions were amplified from genomic DNA by means of the immunoSEQ Assay, a bias-controlled multiplex PCR. From the authors' description of their analysis: The number of nucleated cells in each sample was estimated by amplification of reference gene primers within the assay. Sequence reads were collapsed and filtered to measure the absolute abundance of every unique TCRbeta CDR3 rearrangement. For each sample, productive Simpson clonality was calculated as the square root of Simpson's diversity index over productive rearrangements. TCRdb retrieved this table from immuneACCESS and kept in-frame rearrangements only. Not all clones are present; in checked studies, unresolved V genes account for under half, and no reason is known for the remainder. Clone size and the V and J calls come from that table; the DNA yielded D and trimming. A total of approximately 160,000 clones appear in this sample, roughly 86% of them only once. The ten largest make up about 0.6% of the sample.

To note about this clone: Its antigen has not been determined. No base qualities exist here, and no much larger clone lies one base off it.

The V and J ends are trimmed by 4 bases and 8 bases, leaving 24 bases between them. Taken from cysteine to phenylalanine, the CDR3 has 17 residues. Only the CDR3 region is kept as DNA, spanning 51 bases read in frame from base 1. CDR1 and CDR2 are drawn from the germline V gene: SGHRS, YFSETQ. The chain links TRBV5-1 with TRBJ1-4, with TRBD1 tentatively as D gene (6 bases match). This clonotype originated in a man aged 60 to 69 with COVID-19, enrolled during active disease. Sequencing was performed on peripheral blood. The nucleotides are TGCGCCAGCAGCGACTCGGGACACCAAGGGGGTATCGAAAAACTGTTTTTT. Translated, this gives CASSDSGHQGGIEKLFF.